Listed below are T cell receptor beta chains from one sample, sequenced in a study of shared clonotypes between healthy human individuals. TCRdb keeps only in-frame clones here, not all; method: immunoSEQ multiplex PCR. The table lists over 950,000 clones, approximately 77% of them singletons. The sequencing sample was made of memory CD4+ T cells from PBMCs. Receptors originate from a man younger than 30 in good health. Some clones in this sample may be carry-over from other donors' samples. CDR3s include the opening cysteine and the closing phenylalanine or tryptophan. The D gene is left open where the match is weak. Clone size is shown for a subset of rows, as once, few, many or a class of expanded clone.

clone_size	v_call	j_call	d_call	cdr3_nt	cdr3_aa
NA	TRBV7-3	TRBJ2-2	NA	TGTGCCAGCAGCTCTCCTGGACGGACGAACACCGGGGAGCTGTTTTTT	CASSSPGRTNTGELFF
few	TRBV6-5	TRBJ1-3	NA	TGTGCCAGCAGTTACACGGCCAGCCCAGGAAACACCATATATTTT	CASSYTASPGNTIYF
NA	TRBV18	TRBJ1-1	NA	TGTGCCAGCTCGAGAGACACTGAAGCTTTCTTT	CASSRDTEAFF
NA	TRBV27	TRBJ2-6	TRBD1	TGTGCCAGCAGTTCCAGGACAGGGAAGCCTGGGGCCAACGTCCTGACTTTC	CASSSRTGKPGANVLTF
once	TRBV28	TRBJ2-1	TRBD2	TGTGCCAGCATAGCGGGAGCTTACAATGAGCAGTTCTTC	CASIAGAYNEQFF
NA	TRBV6-5	TRBJ2-2	TRBD1	TGTGCCAGCAGCAAGACAGGGGGCATCGGGGAGCTGTTTTTT	CASSKTGGIGELFF
NA	TRBV4-3	TRBJ2-2	TRBD2	TGCGCCAGCAGCCAAGAAACTCGCGGGGGAAAGAACACCGGGGAGCTGTTTTTT	CASSQETRGGKNTGELFF
NA	TRBV7-8	TRBJ1-2	TRBD1	TGTGCCAGCAGCCCCTCGGGAGGGCAGGGGGCATATGGCTACACCTTC	CASSPSGGQGAYGYTF
NA	TRBV28	TRBJ1-2	NA	TGTGCCAGCAGTTTATCTGACGTCCAGGGTAGGAGATATGGCTACACCTTC	CASSLSDVQGRRYGYTF
NA	TRBV11-2	TRBJ2-7	NA	TGTGCCAGCAGCTTAGCCCCTTCTGCGGCTGGGGTCTACGAGCAGTACTTC	CASSLAPSAAGVYEQYF
NA	TRBV9	TRBJ2-2	NA	TGTGCCAGCAGCGTAGACTTACGGGGGGAGCTGTTTTTT	CASSVDLRGELFF
NA	TRBV7-6	TRBJ2-1	TRBD2	TGTGCCAGCAGCTTGGCTAGCGGAGCCTACAATGAGCAGTTCTTC	CASSLASGAYNEQFF
NA	TRBV19	TRBJ1-1	NA	TGTGCCAGTACCCCCCTCCAGAGTTTGACTGAAGCTTTCTTT	CASTPLQSLTEAFF
NA	TRBV4-1	TRBJ2-3	TRBD1	TGCGCCAGCAGCCAAGGTCGTGGACAGGGCGGTGATACGCAGTATTTT	CASSQGRGQGGDTQYF
NA	TRBV5-1	TRBJ2-3	NA	TGCGCCAGCAGCTTGGCCGTGGTAGATACGCAGTATTTT	CASSLAVVDTQYF
NA	TRBV7-9	TRBJ2-2	TRBD2	TGTGCCAGCAGCCCCAGGACTAGCGGGGGCTCGAACACCGGGGAGCTGTTTTTT	CASSPRTSGGSNTGELFF